This T cell receptor beta chain was sequenced in a study of T cell responses to AZD1222 COVID-19 vaccine. V trimming: 4 bases; J trimming: 0 bases; junction bases outside the gene matches: 6. CDR1 and CDR2 (germline): MNHEY, SVGAGI. The CDR3 runs 16 residues. Data came from immunoSEQ multiplex PCR; TCRdb stores just in-frame clones and leaves some out. Of 110,000 or so clones listed, around 89% were seen once; the top ten hold around 7.1%. The specimen comprised peripheral blood, sampled 28 days after the second AZD1222 dose. V usage is TRBV6-5 and J usage is TRBJ2-7; 10 nucleotides match TRBD2. This sequence originates from an adult who received the AZD1222 COVID-19 vaccine. CDR3 sequence reads: CASSWSSGSLSYEQYF. The CDR3, as DNA: TGTGCCAGCAGTTGGTCTAGCGGGAGTCTCTCCTACGAGCAGTACTTC.